This T cell receptor (beta chain) was sequenced in a study of T-cell reconstitution after alpha-beta-depleted transplantation in children. General study points: The study reportedly traced alpha-beta T cells about two months after transplant to several hundred expanded graft clones. The authors attributed T-cell counts and diversity one year after transplant mostly to newly produced T cells.

TCRbeta library construction was performed incorporating unique molecular identifiers. A single record per CDR3 protein comes from TCRdb applying MiXCR to the PCR reads. The data contain around 490,000 distinct CDR3 sequences, approximately 10% of them singletons. V shed 5 bases, J shed 3 bases, and the junction held 7 bases outside the gene matches. Germline V lookup: CDR1 SQVTM, CDR2 ANQGSEA. The CDR3 has 14 residues. This clonotype was observed a few times. What it recognizes is unknown. Specimen: PBMCs, mostly from graft donor cells, collected 180 days after TCRalphabeta/CD19-depleted stem cell transplant. This clonotype was obtained from a female patient younger than 10 who had a stem cell transplant for aplastic anemia, so the T cells may come from the graft donor. This chain connects TRBV29-1 to TRBJ2-5, with TRBD2 matching over 9 bases. The CDR3 sequence is CSVRTAGGKETQYF. The CDR3 nucleotides read TGCAGCGTTCGAACAGCGGGAGGAAAAGAGACCCAGTACTTC.